The 29 T cell receptor beta chains below were found in one sample sequenced in a study of breast tumors, draining lymph nodes, adjacent tissues. Breast cancer patients provided tissue from their axillary draining lymph nodes. TCRdb independently ran MiXCR on the multiplex PCR reads; one entry per CDR3 protein. The sample carries some 150,000 distinct CDR3 sequences, 33% recorded once. Sequencing was done on a sample of axillary lymph node tissue. The receptor source for this set is a female donor with breast cancer. Some clones in this sample may be carry-over from other donors' samples.

This clonotype was found many times. The rearrangement joins TRBV2 to TRBJ1-5; 8 positions agree with TRBD1. With 6 bases clipped from V and 2 bases from J, the junction kept 3 bases outside the gene matches. The CDR3 has 14 residues. CDR1 is SNHLY, CDR2 FYNNEI, per germline. The CDR3 region is CASRDRVGNQPQHF. The CDR3 DNA reads as TGTGCCAGCAGGGACAGGGTGGGCAATCAGCCCCAGCATTTT.

This clonotype was seen repeatedly, ten times or more. CDR3 residues: CASRRQGAYEQYF. CDR3 in DNA: TGTGCCAGCAGGAGACAGGGGGCCTACGAGCAGTACTTC. V usage is TRBV11-2 and J usage is TRBJ2-7, with TRBD1 matching over 9 bases. Per the germline V gene, CDR1 is SGHAT and CDR2 is FQNNGV. The ends lost 6 bases at V and 2 bases at J; junction bases unmatched: 2. The CDR3 runs 13 residues.

The sample holds many counts of this clonotype. J is TRBJ1-6 and V is TRBV27; D might be TRBD1 (5 bases). Germline V gene lookup returns CDR1 MNHEY and CDR2 SMNVEV (reference sequence). V gave up 2 bases and J gave up 10 bases, with 15 bases separating them. This CDR3 comprises 15 residues. The CDR3 reads CASSLPRSGGSPLHF. In nucleotides, the CDR3 is TGTGCCAGCAGTTTACCCCGATCGGGGGGATCACCCCTCCACTTT.

This chain links TRBV20-1 with TRBJ1-1; D remains ambiguous. This CDR3 is 11 amino acids long. Trimming shortened V by 6 bases and J by 7 bases, and 12 bases separated the two germline ends. CDR1 is DFQATT, CDR2 SNEGSKA, per germline (reference sequence). The DNA for the CDR3 is TGCAGTGCCGCGAGTAACCTTGAAGCTTTCTTT. It specifies CSAASNLEAFF.

This chain links TRBV7-4 with TRBJ2-6, with 7 bases aligning to TRBD1. This CDR3 is 17 amino acids long. With 5 bases clipped from V and 0 bases from J, the junction kept 7 bases outside the gene matches. Germline V gene data show CDR1 as SGHVT and CDR2 as SQSDAQ. The CDR3 DNA reads as TGTGCCAGCAGCCCTGGGACAGCGAGCTCTGGGGCCAACGTCCTGACTTTC. Translating it yields CASSPGTASSGANVLTF.

V and J are TRBV10-3 and TRBJ2-7, with unresolved D. V gave up 3 bases and J gave up 5 bases, with 14 bases separating them. CDR1 is ENHRY, CDR2 SYGVKD, per germline. This CDR3 contains 14 residues. CDR3 region: CAISESTAVDEQYF. In DNA, the CDR3 is TGTGCCATCAGTGAATCTACCGCAGTCGACGAGCAGTACTTC.

The table lists this clonotype with a few counts. A read error may explain this, as a much larger clone is one base away. The chain uses TRBV20-1 and TRBJ2-1; TRBD2 aligns across 8 bases. The V segment lost 0 bases and the J segment 0 bases; nucleotides outside the gene matches: 7. The germline CDR1 and CDR2 sequences are DFQATT and SNEGSKA (reference sequence). The CDR3 loop spans 17 amino acids. As DNA, the CDR3 is TGCAGTGCTAGAGATTACCAGCGGGAGCCCTCCTACAATGAGCAGTTCTTC. Encoded protein: CSARDYQREPSYNEQFF.

V usage is TRBV10-3 and J usage is TRBJ2-1, with D perhaps being TRBD1 or TRBD2 (5 bases each). Germline loops: CDR1 ENHRY, CDR2 SYGVKD. CDR3 length equals 12 residues. Trimming removed 4 bases from V and 4 bases from J, with 5 bases in between. The CDR3 is CAISGGYNEQFF. In nucleotides, the CDR3 is TGTGCCATCAGTGGGGGGTACAATGAGCAGTTCTTC.

This clonotype was seen a few times. The chain employs TRBV10-3 and TRBJ1-4, with D uncertain. CDR3 length: 15 amino acids. V was clipped by 3 bases and J by 2 bases, with 10 bases between them. Per the germline V gene, CDR1 is ENHRY and CDR2 is SYGVKD. The CDR3 spells CAISDYEGTNEKLFF. CDR3 bases: TGTGCCATCAGTGATTACGAGGGCACTAATGAAAAACTGTTTTTT.

The rearrangement links TRBV11-2 to TRBJ2-5; 8 bases fit TRBD2. The CDR3 extends over 16 amino acids. Germline V gene lookup returns CDR1 SGHAT and CDR2 FQNNGV. Trimming cost V 2 bases and J 5 bases; bases outside gene matches: 10. CDR3 sequence: CASSLLTSASWETQYF. CDR3 DNA: TGTGCCAGCAGCTTATTGACTAGCGCGAGTTGGGAGACCCAGTACTTC.

The rearrangement joins TRBV2 to TRBJ1-2; D remains ambiguous. Germline CDR1 reads SNHLY; CDR2 reads FYNNEI. The CDR3 is made up of 13 amino acids. CDR3 amino acids: CVGPGGPNYGYTF. CDR3 in DNA: TGTGTCGGTCCCGGAGGTCCTAACTATGGCTACACCTTC.

Ten or more counts support this clonotype. V usage is TRBV7-2 and J usage is TRBJ2-6; D might be TRBD1 (5 bases). The CDR3 runs 17 residues. Germline assignment: CDR1 SGHTA and CDR2 FQGNSA. V lost 5 bases and J 0 bases, leaving 14 bases between the germline ends. The DNA for the CDR3 is TGTGCCAGCAGCCCCTTTGACAGACCCTCTGGGGCCAACGTCCTGACTTTC. Its protein is CASSPFDRPSGANVLTF.

The gene calls are TRBV7-9 and TRBJ2-2; 7 nucleotides align to TRBD2. Germline values: CDR1 SEHNR, CDR2 FQNEAQ (reference sequence). Trimming at V came to 2 bases and at J to 1 base, leaving 7 bases not matched to a gene. The CDR3 consists of 17 residues. The CDR3 here is CASSLLVASGNTGELFF. In nucleotides, the CDR3 is TGTGCCAGCAGCTTATTGGTTGCTAGCGGGAACACCGGGGAGCTGTTTTTT.

In its sample, this clonotype was seen many times. This sequence joins TRBV7-8 and TRBJ2-7; 9 nucleotides agree with TRBD1. V lost 2 bases, J lost 2 bases, and 7 bases stayed unmatched. Germline CDR1 and CDR2: SGHVS and FQNEAQ. The CDR3 length is 16 residues. CDR3 DNA: TGTGCCAGCAGCTTAAACCCCGGGACAGGGCCCTACGAGCAGTACTTC. Translating it yields CASSLNPGTGPYEQYF.

This clonotype was recorded many times. V and J are TRBV15 and TRBJ1-5; a possible D gene is TRBD1 (6 bases). V lost 0 bases and J lost 9, with 12 bases in between. The CDR3 runs to 14 residues. In germline, CDR1 is LNHNV, CDR2 YYDKDF (reference sequence). CDR3 bases: TGTGCCACCAGCAGAGAGCGGGGGCGCGGGCCCCAGCATTTT. Protein product: CATSRERGRGPQHF.

This chain connects TRBV19 to TRBJ2-2; 12 bases are shared with TRBD2. V shed 9 bases, J shed 5 bases, and the junction held 4 bases outside the gene matches. The CDR3 covers 14 residues. Germline values: CDR1 LNHDA, CDR2 SQIVND (reference sequence). The CDR3 sequence is CASVGTSGTGELFF. CDR3 nucleotides: TGTGCCAGCGTCGGGACTAGCGGGACCGGGGAGCTGTTTTTT.

As regards this clonotype: It may be a read error: a sequence one base away is much more abundant. The chain links TRBV5-4 to TRBJ1-2; no firm D call. The germline gives CDR1 SGHNT, CDR2 YYREEE (reference sequence). The CDR3 covers 15 residues. Trimming pared 1 base from V and 5 bases from J, leaving 15 bases between. Here the CDR3 reads CASSLIDTGGYGYTF. Written as DNA, the CDR3 is TGTGCCAGCAGCTTGATTGACACGGGAGGGTATGGCTACACCTTC.

In the case of this clonotype: A read error may explain this, as a much larger clone is one base away. The chain couples TRBV6-9 to TRBJ2-1; 7 bases agree with TRBD1. CDR1 is MNHGY, CDR2 SVAAGI, per germline. This CDR3 spans 13 amino acids. The CDR3 here is CASVGQVYNGQFF. The CDR3 bases are TGTGCCAGCGTTGGACAGGTCTACAATGGGCAGTTCTTC.

The chain recombines TRBV15 with TRBJ2-5, with 12 bases lining up with TRBD1. Trimming took 5 bases from V and 5 from J; bases not matched to a gene: 6. The CDR3 contains 15 residues. Germline lookup yields CDR1 LNHNV and CDR2 YYDKDF (reference sequence). The CDR3 region has the DNA TGTGCCACCAGCCACGGGACAGGGGGCCGGGAGACCCAGTACTTC. Translating gives CATSHGTGGRETQYF.

This clonotype was detected ten times or more. The chain couples TRBV27 to TRBJ2-3; maybe TRBD2 (5 bases). Germline CDR1 MNHEY, CDR2 SMNVEV (reference sequence). The length of the CDR3 is 11 residues. The V and J ends lost 8 bases and 5 bases respectively, with 8 bases between them. The chain's CDR3 is CASREGDTQYF. For the CDR3, the DNA is TGTGCCAGCCGTGAGGGAGATACGCAGTATTTT.

This clonotype was seen ten or more times. CDR3 loop: CASSPMSPGSYNSPLHF. The CDR3 nucleotides read TGTGCCAGCAGCCCCATGTCCCCGGGTTCCTATAATTCACCCCTCCACTTT. The V gene is TRBV11-2, the J gene TRBJ1-6; D remains unclear. With 5 bases removed from V and 1 base from J, the gap between germline ends came to 15 bases. The CDR3 loop spans 17 amino acids. Germline CDR1 is SGHAT and CDR2 is FQNNGV.

This clonotype was seen many times. V usage is TRBV20-1 and J usage is TRBJ1-5; 7 nucleotides align to TRBD1. The junction had 6 bases not matched to a gene; V was cut back by 6 bases and J by 4 bases. The CDR3 spans 13 residues. Germline CDR1 and CDR2: DFQATT and SNEGSKA (reference sequence). CDR3 bases: TGCAGTGCGCGAACAGGGGTAAATCAGCCCCAGCATTTT. Translating it yields CSARTGVNQPQHF.

Comment on this clonotype: Since no conserved phenylalanine or tryptophan closes the CDR3, a read error is the likely cause. The genes are TRBV2 and TRBJ1-6; 7 bases are shared with TRBD1. The J segment lost 13 bases and the V segment lost 5 bases, leaving 14 bases of the junction unmatched. The CDR3 length is 15 residues. The germline CDR1 and CDR2 sequences are SNHLY and FYNNEI. The CDR3 nucleotides read TGTGCCAGCAGTACCCAAACAGGGGTCGGGGCGCCCCTCCACCTT. This gives the protein CASSTQTGVGAPLHL.

This clonotype was seen repeatedly, ten times or more. V usage is TRBV7-2 and J usage is TRBJ2-7; 8 bases are shared with TRBD2. The V and J ends lost 0 bases and 3 bases, in that order; junction bases with no gene match: 7. Germline assignment: CDR1 SGHTA and CDR2 FQGNSA. There are 16 residues in the CDR3. CDR3 nucleotide sequence: TGTGCCAGCAGCTTAGCGTCCGGTAGCGGGATCTACGAGCAGTACTTC. It specifies CASSLASGSGIYEQYF.

This clonotype was counted a single time. A much larger clone differs by one base, so this may be a read error. This chain joins TRBV2 and TRBJ1-2; TRBD1 matches at 10 bases. This CDR3 region has 15 residues. With 0 bases clipped from V and 8 bases from J, the junction kept 6 bases outside the gene matches. Germline CDR1 and CDR2: SNHLY and FYNNEI. The CDR3 DNA reads TGTGCCAGCAGTGAAGCTCGGGACAGGGGAGCAGGCTACACCTTC. This sequence encodes CASSEARDRGAGYTF. Based on the CDR3 plus reference TRBV2 and TRBJ1-2, the full variable domain is EPEVTQTPSHQVTQMGQEVILRCVPISNHLYFYWYRQILGQKVEFLVSFYNNEISEKSEIFDDQFSVERPDGSNFTLKIRSTKLEDSAMYFCASSEARDRGAGYTFGSGTRLTVV.

This clonotype occurred many times. This sequence joins TRBV6-5 and TRBJ1-5; D perhaps matches TRBD1 (6 bases). Germline V gene lookup returns CDR1 MNHEY and CDR2 SVGAGI. V gave up 8 bases and J gave up 7 bases, with 15 bases separating them. The CDR3 is 13 residues long. CDR3 loop: CASSPWQGQPQHF. The CDR3 coding sequence is TGTGCCAGCTCCCCCTGGCAGGGGCAGCCCCAGCATTTT.

The chain carries TRBV6-2 or TRBV6-3 and TRBJ2-7; D is unresolved. The CDR3 has 13 residues. Trimming cost V 5 bases and J 2 bases, with 10 bases left between them. Germline V gives CDR1 MNHEY, CDR2 SVGEGT. The CDR3 DNA follows: TGTGCCAGCAGTCACGGTCAGACCTACGAGCAGTACTTC. Amino acids: CASSHGQTYEQYF.

The chain uses TRBV7-2 and TRBJ2-1; possible D gene TRBD2, 6 bases. V was cut by 4 bases and J by 8 bases, with 15 bases left in between. The CDR3 covers 14 residues. The germline CDR1 and CDR2 sequences are SGHTA and FQGNSA. Here the CDR3 reads CASSSGLPAYEQFF. As DNA, the CDR3 is TGTGCCAGCAGCTCGGGACTTCCGGCCTATGAGCAGTTCTTC.

This clonotype was seen repeatedly, ten times or more. Being one base from a much bigger clone, this may be a read error. The chain joins TRBV20-1 to TRBJ2-5; no clear D gene. The length of the CDR3 is 11 residues. The germline CDR1 and CDR2 sequences are DFQATT and SNEGSKA (reference sequence). CDR3 region: CSAIPQETQSF. Written as DNA, the CDR3 is TGCAGTGCTATCCCGCAAGAGACCCAGTCCTTC.